This TCR beta chain emerged from a study of blood T cell repertoires in COVID-19. The wider study: Samples of COVID-19 (acute and convalescent) were obtained from the United States, Italy and Spain. Sample material is recorded as cDNA or gDNA derived from T cells, B-cell-depleted T cells, or PBMCs.

Original processing methods: Researchers report that nucleated cell counts were estimated from reference gene primer amplification. Generated by immunoSEQ multiplex PCR, the TCRdb table keeps only in-frame clones and is missing some. That table furnishes V, J and clone size, whereas the DNA furnished D and trimming. Of about 120,000 clones listed, about 80% are singletons. The clonotype was recovered from a woman aged 45-65 years with acute or convalescent COVID-19. The sample was peripheral blood.

CDR3 in DNA: TGCGCCAGCAGTGAGTTACTCGGACAGGGTTATAATTCACCCCTCCACTTT. As protein: CASSELLGQGYNSPLHF. The chain joins TRBV10-2 to TRBJ1-6; 8 bases are a match to TRBD1. The V gene end was trimmed by 1 base and the J gene end by 4 bases; junction bases not matched to a gene: 6. The CDR3 spans 17 residues. Germline lookup yields CDR1 WSHSY and CDR2 SAAADI.